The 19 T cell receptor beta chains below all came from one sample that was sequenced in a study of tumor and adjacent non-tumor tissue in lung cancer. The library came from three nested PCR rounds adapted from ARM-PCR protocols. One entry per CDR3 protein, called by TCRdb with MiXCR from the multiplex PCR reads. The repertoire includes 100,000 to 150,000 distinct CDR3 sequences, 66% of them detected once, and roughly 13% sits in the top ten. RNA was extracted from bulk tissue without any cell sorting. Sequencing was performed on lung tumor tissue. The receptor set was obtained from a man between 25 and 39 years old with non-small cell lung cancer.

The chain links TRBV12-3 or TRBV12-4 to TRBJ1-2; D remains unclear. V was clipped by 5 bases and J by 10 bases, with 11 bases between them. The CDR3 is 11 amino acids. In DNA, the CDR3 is TGTGCCAGCAGTAAAGGGAGAGACTACACCTTC. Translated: CASSKGRDYTF.

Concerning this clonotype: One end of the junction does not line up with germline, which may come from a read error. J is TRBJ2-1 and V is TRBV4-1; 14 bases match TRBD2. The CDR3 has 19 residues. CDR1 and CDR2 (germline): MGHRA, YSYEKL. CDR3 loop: CASSHPGLAGGPGYNKQFF. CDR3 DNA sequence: TGCGCCAGCAGCCACCCCGGACTAGCGGGGGGCCCCGGGTACAATAAGCAGTTCTTC.

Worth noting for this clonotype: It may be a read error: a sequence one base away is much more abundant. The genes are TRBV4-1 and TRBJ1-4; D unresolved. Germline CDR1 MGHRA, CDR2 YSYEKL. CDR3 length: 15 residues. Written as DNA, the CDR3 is TGCGCCGGCAGCCAAGATGCGGGGAATTCGGCAAAACTGTTTTTT. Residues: CAGSQDAGNSAKLFF.

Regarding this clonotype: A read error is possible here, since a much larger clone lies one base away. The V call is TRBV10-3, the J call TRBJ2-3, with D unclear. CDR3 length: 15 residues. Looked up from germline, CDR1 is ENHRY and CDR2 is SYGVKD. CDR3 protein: CANSRTNSGTDTQYF. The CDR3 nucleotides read TGTGCCAACAGTCGGACGAACAGTGGCACAGATACGCAGTATTTT.

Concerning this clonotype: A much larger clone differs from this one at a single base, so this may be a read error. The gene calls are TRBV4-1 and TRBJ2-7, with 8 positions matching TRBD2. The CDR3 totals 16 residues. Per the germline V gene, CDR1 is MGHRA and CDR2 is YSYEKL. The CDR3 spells CAGSQDASGPTYEQYF. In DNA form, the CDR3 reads TGCGCCGGCAGCCAAGATGCTAGCGGGCCGACCTACGAGCAGTACTTC.

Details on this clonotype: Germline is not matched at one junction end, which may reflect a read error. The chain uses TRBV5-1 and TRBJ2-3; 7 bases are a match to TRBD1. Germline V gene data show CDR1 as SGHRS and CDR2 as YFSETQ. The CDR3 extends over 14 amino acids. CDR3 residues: CASTRGQGTDTQYF. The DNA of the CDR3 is TGTGCCAGCACCCGAGGACAGGGCACAGATACGCAGTATTTT.

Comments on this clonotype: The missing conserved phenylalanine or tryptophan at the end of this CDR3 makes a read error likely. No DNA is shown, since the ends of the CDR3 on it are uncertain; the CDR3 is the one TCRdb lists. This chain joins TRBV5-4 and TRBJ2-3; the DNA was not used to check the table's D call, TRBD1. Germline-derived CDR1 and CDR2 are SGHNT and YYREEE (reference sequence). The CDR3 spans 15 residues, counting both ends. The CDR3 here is CASSLRRQGSDTLYL.

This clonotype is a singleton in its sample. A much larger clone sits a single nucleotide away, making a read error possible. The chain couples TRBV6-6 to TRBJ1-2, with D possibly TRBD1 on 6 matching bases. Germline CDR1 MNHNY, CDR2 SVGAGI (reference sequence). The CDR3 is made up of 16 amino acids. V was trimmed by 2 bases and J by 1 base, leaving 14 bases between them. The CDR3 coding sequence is TGTGCCAGCAGTTACGTATTGGGACACATTAACTATGGCTACACCTTC. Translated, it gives CASSYVLGHINYGYTF.

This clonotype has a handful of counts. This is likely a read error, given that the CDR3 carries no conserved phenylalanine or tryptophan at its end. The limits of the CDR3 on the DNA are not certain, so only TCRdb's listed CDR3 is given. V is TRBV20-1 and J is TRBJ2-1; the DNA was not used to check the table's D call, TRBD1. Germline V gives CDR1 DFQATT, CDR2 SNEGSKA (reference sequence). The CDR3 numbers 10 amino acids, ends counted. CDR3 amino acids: CNAIYGQAFL.

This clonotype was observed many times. The CDR3: CASSLVPLAGTQGEQYF. The CDR3 DNA reads TGTGCCAGCAGCTTGGTCCCACTAGCGGGGACCCAAGGGGAGCAGTACTTC. The V and J genes are TRBV5-4 and TRBJ2-7; 10 bases are shared with TRBD2. Germline V gene data show CDR1 as SGHNT and CDR2 as YYREEE (reference sequence). This CDR3 region has 17 residues. With V trimmed by 0 bases and J by 7 bases, 13 bases remained unmatched. Full variable domain (rest looked up from reference TRBV5-4 and TRBJ2-7): ETGVTQSPTHLIKTRGQQVTLRCSSQSGHNTVSWYQQALGQGPQFIFQYYREEENGRGNFPPRFSGLQFPNYSSELNVNALELDDSALYLCASSLVPLAGTQGEQYFGPGTRLTVT.

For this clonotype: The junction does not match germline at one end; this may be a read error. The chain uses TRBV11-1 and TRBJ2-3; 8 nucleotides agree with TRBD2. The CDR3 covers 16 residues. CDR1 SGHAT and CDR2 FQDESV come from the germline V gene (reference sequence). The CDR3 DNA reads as TGTGCCAGCAGCACGGGAGCGGGAGCAGCCGCAGATACGCAATATTTT. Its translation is CASSTGAGAAADTQYF.

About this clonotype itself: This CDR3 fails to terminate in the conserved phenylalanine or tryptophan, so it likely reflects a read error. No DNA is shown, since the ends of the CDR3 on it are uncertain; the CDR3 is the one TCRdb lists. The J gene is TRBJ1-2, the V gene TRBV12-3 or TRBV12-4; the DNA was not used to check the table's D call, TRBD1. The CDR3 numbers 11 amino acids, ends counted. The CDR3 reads CASSRGADYII.

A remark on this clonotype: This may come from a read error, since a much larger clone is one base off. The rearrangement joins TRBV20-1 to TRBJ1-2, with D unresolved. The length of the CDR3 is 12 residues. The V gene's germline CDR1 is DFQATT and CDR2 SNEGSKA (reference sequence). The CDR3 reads CGARVPPWGYTF. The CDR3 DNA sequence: TGCGGTGCTAGGGTCCCGCCCTGGGGCTACACCTTC.

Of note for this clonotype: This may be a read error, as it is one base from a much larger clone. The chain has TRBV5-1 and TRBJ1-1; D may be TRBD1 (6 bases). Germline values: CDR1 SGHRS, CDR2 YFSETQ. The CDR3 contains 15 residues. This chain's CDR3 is CASSRVQGLNTKAFF. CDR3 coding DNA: TGCGCCAGCAGTCGAGTCCAGGGGTTGAACACTAAAGCTTTCTTT. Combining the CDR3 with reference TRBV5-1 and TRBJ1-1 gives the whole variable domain KAGVTQTPRYLIKTRGQQVTLSCSPISGHRSVSWYQQTPGQGLQFLFEYFSETQRNKGNFPGRFSGRQFSNSRSEMNVSTLELGDSALYLCASSRVQGLNTKAFFGQGTRLTVV.

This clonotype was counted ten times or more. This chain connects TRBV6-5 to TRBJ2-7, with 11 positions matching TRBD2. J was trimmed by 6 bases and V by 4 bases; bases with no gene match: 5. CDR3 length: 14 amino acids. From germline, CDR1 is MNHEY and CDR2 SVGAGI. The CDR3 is CASSFSGGVVEQYF. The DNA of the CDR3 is TGTGCCAGCAGTTTTAGCGGGGGGGTGGTCGAGCAGTACTTC.

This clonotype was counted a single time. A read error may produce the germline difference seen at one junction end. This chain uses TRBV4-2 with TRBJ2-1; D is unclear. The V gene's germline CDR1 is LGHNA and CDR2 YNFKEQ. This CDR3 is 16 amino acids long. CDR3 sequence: CTSSQVTGRSYNEQFF. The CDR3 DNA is TGTACCAGCAGCCAAGTTACTGGACGTTCTTACAATGAGCAGTTCTTC.

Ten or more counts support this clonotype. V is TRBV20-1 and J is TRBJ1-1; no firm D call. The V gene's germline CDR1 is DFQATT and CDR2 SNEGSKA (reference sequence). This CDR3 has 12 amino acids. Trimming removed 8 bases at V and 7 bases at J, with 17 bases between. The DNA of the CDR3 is TGCAGTTCTCCGGCGGCCGGCGGTGAAGCTTTCTTT. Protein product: CSSPAAGGEAFF.

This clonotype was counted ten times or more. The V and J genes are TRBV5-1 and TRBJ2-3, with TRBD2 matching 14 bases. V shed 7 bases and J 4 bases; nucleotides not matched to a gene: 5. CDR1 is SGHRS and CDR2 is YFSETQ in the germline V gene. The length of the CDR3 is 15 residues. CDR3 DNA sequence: TGCGCCAGCGGGACTAGCGGGAGTGGTGCAGATACGCAGTATTTT. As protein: CASGTSGSGADTQYF.

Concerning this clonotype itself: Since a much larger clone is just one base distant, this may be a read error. The CDR3: CASRPGHQETQCF. CDR3 nucleotides: TGTGCCAGCAGACCGGGACATCAAGAGACCCAGTGCTTC. The rearrangement links TRBV5-6 to TRBJ2-5; weak D call: TRBD1 (6 bases). From germline, CDR1 is SGHDT and CDR2 YYEEEE. CDR3 length: 13 amino acids.